These 12 T cell receptor beta chains came from one sample sequenced in a study of OX40 agonist ivuxolimab in advanced cancers. Repertoires were generated with immunoSEQ multiplex PCR, while TCRdb's copy carries only in-frame clones and drops some. Seen here are 50,000 to 65,000 clones, roughly 90% observed once, and the top ten hold around 1.5%. The sequences come from CD4+ or CD8+ T cells sorted from blood, collected in a trial of the OX40 agonist ivuxolimab. The origin of the receptors is an adult with an advanced solid tumor such as melanoma, head and neck, liver or kidney cancer.

This clone was observed once. The chain joins TRBV11-2 to TRBJ2-7; 7 nucleotides align to TRBD1. This CDR3 has 14 residues. The V gene end was trimmed by 5 bases and the J gene end by 3 bases; junction bases not matched to a gene: 7. The germline gives CDR1 SGHAT, CDR2 FQNNGV. As DNA, the CDR3 is TGTGCCAGCAGCCGGGGACAGCGAAGCTACGAGCAGTACTTC. It yields the protein CASSRGQRSYEQYF.

V gene TRBV5-4 combines with J gene TRBJ2-3; 13 positions agree with TRBD2. This CDR3 is 16 amino acids long. Per germline, CDR1 SGHNT and CDR2 YYREEE (reference sequence). The V gene end was trimmed by 4 bases and the J gene end by 2 bases; junction bases not matched to a gene: 4. This chain's CDR3 is CASSQGTSGTTDTQYF. The CDR3 nucleotides are TGTGCCAGCAGCCAAGGGACTAGCGGGACCACAGATACGCAGTATTTT.

J is TRBJ1-3 and V is TRBV29-1; 7 positions match TRBD1. Germline CDR1 and CDR2: SQVTM and ANQGSEA. J was trimmed by 0 bases and V by 4 bases; bases with no gene match: 3. The CDR3 consists of 14 residues. This CDR3 is CSVGQGTSGNTIYF. CDR3 DNA: TGCAGCGTTGGACAGGGAACCTCTGGAAACACCATATATTTT. Complete variable domain (other parts from reference TRBV29-1 and TRBJ1-3): SAVISQKPSRDICQRGTSLTIQCQVDSQVTMMFWYRQQPGQSLTLIATANQGSEATYESGFVIDKFPISRPNLTFSTLTVSNMSPEDSSIYLCSVGQGTSGNTIYFGEGSWLTVV.

The chain couples TRBV5-1 to TRBJ2-7; 12 nucleotides line up with TRBD2. The V and J ends lost 7 bases and 5 bases, in that order; junction bases with no gene match: 7. CDR3 length: 14 amino acids. The germline V gene has CDR1 SGHRS and CDR2 YFSETQ. This CDR3 is CASGSGLAGNEQYF. The CDR3 region has the DNA TGCGCCAGCGGATCAGGACTAGCGGGAAACGAGCAGTACTTC.

The chain joins TRBV9 to TRBJ2-1; TRBD2 might be the D (5 bases). From germline, CDR1 is SGDLS and CDR2 YYNGEE. Trimming left V 0 bases short and J 2 bases short, with 9 bases between. There are 15 residues in the CDR3. DNA of the CDR3: TGTGCCAGCAGCGTAGCCAGCGGAGCCTACAATGAGCAGTTCTTC. It encodes CASSVASGAYNEQFF.

The genes are TRBV19 and TRBJ1-1, with D maybe TRBD1 (5 bases). The ends were cut back, 7 bases at V and 1 base at J, with 16 bases in the middle. This CDR3 is 15 amino acids long. Looked up from germline, CDR1 is LNHDA and CDR2 is SQIVND (reference sequence). As DNA, the CDR3 is TGTGCCAGTAAAGCGGGGCAAGAAAGGAACACTGAAGCTTTCTTT. Translating it yields CASKAGQERNTEAFF.

This chain links TRBV18 with TRBJ1-1; the D gene is possibly TRBD1 (6 bases). Trimming took off 5 bases at V and 7 bases at J, with 17 bases between the two ends. The CDR3 consists of 14 residues. Germline CDR1 KGHSH, CDR2 LQKENI. As DNA, the CDR3 is TGTGCCAGCTCAATATCAGGGGAAAGGGTTGAAGCTTTCTTT. Translated: CASSISGERVEAFF.

This clone was counted a single time. Distinct nucleotide sequences in the sample also encode this CDR3. The gene calls are TRBV18 and TRBJ2-3, with D unresolved. V shed 0 bases and J shed 3 bases, with 7 bases lying between them. Germline CDR1 is KGHSH and CDR2 is LQKENI. CDR3 length equals 14 residues. Here the CDR3 reads CASSPPSGTDTQYF. The CDR3 bases are TGTGCCAGCTCACCACCTTCGGGTACAGATACGCAGTATTTT.

This chain's CDR3 is CASSSQETQYF. The DNA for the CDR3 is TGTGCCAGCAGCTCTCAAGAGACCCAGTACTTC. The V and J genes are TRBV5-6 and TRBJ2-5; D ambiguous. With 3 bases removed from V and 2 bases from J, the gap between germline ends came to 2 bases. CDR1 and CDR2 from the germline V gene are SGHDT and YYEEEE. CDR3 length equals 11 residues. Supplemented by reference TRBV5-6 and TRBJ2-5, the full variable domain reads DAGVTQSPTHLIKTRGQQVTLRCSPKSGHDTVSWYQQALGQGPQFIFQYYEEEERQRGNFPDRFSGHQFPNYSSELNVNALLLGDSALYLCASSSQETQYFGPGTRLLVL.

This clone occurred a few times. The chain has TRBV7-9 and TRBJ1-2, with D maybe TRBD1 (5 bases). Germline CDR1 and CDR2: SEHNR and FQNEAQ (reference sequence). Trimming stripped 3 bases from V and 8 bases from J, with 13 bases between. The CDR3 consists of 13 residues. CDR3 nucleotide sequence: TGTGCCAGCAGCTTCCAGGGATGGAGGGGCTACACCTTC. This encodes CASSFQGWRGYTF.

The sample holds one count of this clone. The CDR3 reads CASTGTPRNTEAFF. CDR3 nucleotide sequence: TGTGCCAGTACCGGGACCCCAAGAAACACTGAAGCTTTCTTT. This rearrangement joins TRBV2 to TRBJ1-1; possibly TRBD1 for D (5 bases). The V and J ends lost 9 bases and 2 bases respectively, with 16 bases between them. The CDR3 loop spans 14 amino acids. Germline-derived CDR1 and CDR2 are SNHLY and FYNNEI.

The chain uses TRBV25-1 and TRBJ2-7; D is unresolved. This CDR3 has 12 amino acids. CDR1 MGHDK and CDR2 SYGVNS come from the germline V gene. V was clipped by 5 bases and J by 3 bases, with 8 bases between them. CDR3 nucleotide sequence: TGTGCCAGCAGTAAGGGAAACTACGAGCAGTACTTC. It yields the protein CASSKGNYEQYF.